This T cell receptor beta chain was sequenced in a study of blood T cells in healthy people across ages. The study's findings and limits: Whereas aged donors had fewer naive CD4+ cells, long-lived donors had more of them and higher diversity. Donor CMV status was unknown, possibly confounding expanded clonotype changes.

This clonotype has just a few counts. Its antigen is unidentified. In germline, CDR1 is SGHTA, CDR2 FQGNSA. The CDR3 is made up of 13 amino acids. The second PCR ran about 6 to 11 cycles with a sample-barcoded 5' primer and J-beta primers. Every cDNA was tagged by a template-switch adaptor with 12 random nucleotides. TCRdb reprocessed the 5' RACE reads via MiXCR and lists one record per CDR3 protein. The sample shows around 620,000 distinct CDR3 sequences, 25% to 30% of them seen only once. Investigators took about 10 milliliters of peripheral blood from every donor. The V and J genes are TRBV7-2 and TRBJ2-3, with 12 bases matching TRBD2. The specimen sequenced was blood. The TCR sequence derives from a woman in her sixties or seventies in good health. CDR3 coding DNA: TGTGCAGCGGGACTAGCGGGTTCAGATACGCAGTATTTT. It is translated as CAAGLAGSDTQYF.